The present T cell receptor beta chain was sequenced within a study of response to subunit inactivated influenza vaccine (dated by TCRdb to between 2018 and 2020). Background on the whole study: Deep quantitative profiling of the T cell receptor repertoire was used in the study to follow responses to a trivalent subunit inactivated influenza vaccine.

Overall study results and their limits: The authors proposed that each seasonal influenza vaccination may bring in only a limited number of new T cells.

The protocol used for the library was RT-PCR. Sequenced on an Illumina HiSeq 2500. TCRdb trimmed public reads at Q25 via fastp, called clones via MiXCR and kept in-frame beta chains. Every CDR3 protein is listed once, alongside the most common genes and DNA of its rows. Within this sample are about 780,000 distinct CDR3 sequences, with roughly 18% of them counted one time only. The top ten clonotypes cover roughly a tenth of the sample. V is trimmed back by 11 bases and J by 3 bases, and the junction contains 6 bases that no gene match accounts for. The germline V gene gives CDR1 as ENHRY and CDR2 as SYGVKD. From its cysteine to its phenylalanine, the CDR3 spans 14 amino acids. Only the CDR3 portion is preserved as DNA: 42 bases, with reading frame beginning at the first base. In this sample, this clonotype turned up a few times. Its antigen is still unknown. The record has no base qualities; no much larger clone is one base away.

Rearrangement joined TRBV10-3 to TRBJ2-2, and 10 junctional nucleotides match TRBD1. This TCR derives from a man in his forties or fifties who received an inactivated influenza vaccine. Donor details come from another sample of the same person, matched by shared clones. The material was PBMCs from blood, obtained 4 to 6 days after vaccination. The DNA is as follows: TGTGCCGCAGGGACAGGGGTCGACACCGGGGAGCTGTTTTTT. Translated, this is CAAGTGVDTGELFF.